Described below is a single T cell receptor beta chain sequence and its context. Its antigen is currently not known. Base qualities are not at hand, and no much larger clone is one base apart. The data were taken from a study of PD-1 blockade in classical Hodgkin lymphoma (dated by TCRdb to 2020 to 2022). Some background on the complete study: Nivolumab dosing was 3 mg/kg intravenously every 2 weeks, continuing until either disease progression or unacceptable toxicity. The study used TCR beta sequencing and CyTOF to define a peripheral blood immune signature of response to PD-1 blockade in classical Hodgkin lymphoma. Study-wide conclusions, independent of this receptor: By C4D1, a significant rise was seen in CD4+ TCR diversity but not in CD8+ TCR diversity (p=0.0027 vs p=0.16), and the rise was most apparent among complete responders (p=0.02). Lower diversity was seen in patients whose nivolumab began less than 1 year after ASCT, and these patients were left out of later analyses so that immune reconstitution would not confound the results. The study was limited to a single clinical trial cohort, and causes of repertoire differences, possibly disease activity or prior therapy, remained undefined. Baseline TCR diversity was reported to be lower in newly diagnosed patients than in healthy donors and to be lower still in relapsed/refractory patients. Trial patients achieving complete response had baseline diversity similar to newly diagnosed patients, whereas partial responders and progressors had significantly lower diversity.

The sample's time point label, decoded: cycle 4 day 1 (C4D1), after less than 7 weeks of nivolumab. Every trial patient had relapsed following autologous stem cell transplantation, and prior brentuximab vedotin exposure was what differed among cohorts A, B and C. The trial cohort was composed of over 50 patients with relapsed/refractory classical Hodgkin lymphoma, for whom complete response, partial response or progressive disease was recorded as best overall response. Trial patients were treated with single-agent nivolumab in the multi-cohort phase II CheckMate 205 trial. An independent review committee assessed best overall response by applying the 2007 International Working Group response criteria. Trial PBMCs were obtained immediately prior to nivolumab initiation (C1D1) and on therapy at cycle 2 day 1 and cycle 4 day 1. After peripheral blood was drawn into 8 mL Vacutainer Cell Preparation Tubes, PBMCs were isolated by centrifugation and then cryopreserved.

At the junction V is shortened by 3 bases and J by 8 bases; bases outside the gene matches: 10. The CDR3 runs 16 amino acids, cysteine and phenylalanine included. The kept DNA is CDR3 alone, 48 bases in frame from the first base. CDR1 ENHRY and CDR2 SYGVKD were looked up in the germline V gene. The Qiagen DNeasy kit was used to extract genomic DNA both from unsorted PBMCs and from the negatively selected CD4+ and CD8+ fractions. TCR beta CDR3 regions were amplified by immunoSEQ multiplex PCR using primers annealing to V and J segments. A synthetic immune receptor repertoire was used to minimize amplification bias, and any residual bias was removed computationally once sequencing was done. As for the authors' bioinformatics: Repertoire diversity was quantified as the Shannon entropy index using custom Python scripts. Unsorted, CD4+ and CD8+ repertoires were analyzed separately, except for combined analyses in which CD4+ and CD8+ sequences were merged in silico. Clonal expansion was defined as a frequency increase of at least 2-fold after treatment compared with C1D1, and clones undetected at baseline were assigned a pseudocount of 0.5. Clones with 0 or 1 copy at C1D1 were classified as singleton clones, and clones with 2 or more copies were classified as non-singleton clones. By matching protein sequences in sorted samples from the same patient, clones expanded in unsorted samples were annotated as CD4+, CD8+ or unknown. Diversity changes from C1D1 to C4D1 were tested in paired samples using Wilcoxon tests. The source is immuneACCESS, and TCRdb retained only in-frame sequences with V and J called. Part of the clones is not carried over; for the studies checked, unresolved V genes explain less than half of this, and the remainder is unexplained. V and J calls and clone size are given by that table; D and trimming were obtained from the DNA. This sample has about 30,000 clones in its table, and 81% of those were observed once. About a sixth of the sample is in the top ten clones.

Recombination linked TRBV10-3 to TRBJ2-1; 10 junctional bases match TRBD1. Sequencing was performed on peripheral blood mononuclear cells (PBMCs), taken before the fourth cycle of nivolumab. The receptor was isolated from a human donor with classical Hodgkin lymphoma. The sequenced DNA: TGTGCCATCAGTGAAGGTCGAGGACAGGGGGTCTATGAGCAGTTCTTC. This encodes CAISEGRGQGVYEQFF.